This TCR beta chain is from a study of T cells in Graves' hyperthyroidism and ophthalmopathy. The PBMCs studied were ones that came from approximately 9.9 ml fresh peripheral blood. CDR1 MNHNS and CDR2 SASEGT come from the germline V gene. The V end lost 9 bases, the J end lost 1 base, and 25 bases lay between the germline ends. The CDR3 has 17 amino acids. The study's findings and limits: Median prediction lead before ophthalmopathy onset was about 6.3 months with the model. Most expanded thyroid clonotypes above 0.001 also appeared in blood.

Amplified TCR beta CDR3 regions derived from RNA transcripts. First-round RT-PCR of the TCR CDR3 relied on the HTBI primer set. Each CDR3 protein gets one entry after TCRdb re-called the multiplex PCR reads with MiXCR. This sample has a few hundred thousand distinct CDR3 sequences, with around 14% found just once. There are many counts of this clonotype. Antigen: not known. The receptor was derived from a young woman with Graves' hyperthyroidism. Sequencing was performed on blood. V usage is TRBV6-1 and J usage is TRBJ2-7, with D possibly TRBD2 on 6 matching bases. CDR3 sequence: CARKTGTEERVSYEQYF. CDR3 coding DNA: TGTGCCAGAAAAACCGGGACTGAGGAGAGAGTTTCCTACGAGCAGTACTTC.